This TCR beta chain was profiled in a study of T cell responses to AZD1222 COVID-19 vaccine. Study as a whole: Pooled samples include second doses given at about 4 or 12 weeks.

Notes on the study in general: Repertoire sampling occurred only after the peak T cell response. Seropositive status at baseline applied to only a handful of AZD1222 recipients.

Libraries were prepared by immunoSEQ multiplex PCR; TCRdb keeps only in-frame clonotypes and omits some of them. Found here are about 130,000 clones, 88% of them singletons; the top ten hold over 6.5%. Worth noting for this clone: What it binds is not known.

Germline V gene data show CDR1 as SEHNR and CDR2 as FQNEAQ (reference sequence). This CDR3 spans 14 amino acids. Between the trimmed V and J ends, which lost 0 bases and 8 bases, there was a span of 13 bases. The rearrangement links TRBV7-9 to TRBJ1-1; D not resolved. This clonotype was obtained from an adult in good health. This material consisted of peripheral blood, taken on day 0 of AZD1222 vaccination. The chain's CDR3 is CASSLADLFSEAFF. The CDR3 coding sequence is TGTGCCAGCAGCTTAGCGGACTTGTTTTCGGAAGCTTTCTTT.